These T cell receptor beta chains were read from a single sample in a study of blood T cell repertoires in COVID-19. Sequenced by immunoSEQ multiplex PCR; TCRdb stores in-frame clones only, minus some. The sample yields some 150,000 clones, 75% to 80% seen once. The sequenced sample consisted of peripheral blood. The receptors shown here come from a woman older than 75 with acute or convalescent COVID-19. The CDR3 runs from the conserved cysteine through the conserved F or W. D genes are given only for firm matches. Not all rows give a size; the values are once, few, many and, for expanded clones, a class.

cdr3_nt | cdr3_aa | d_call | j_call | v_call | clone_size
TGCGCCAGCTCACCCGAAGGGGTTAATGAAAAACTGTTTTTT | CASSPEGVNEKLFF | - | TRBJ1-4 | TRBV5-1 | -
TGCGCCAGCAGTCGGCAGGACTCCTACGAGCAGTACTTC | CASSRQDSYEQYF | - | TRBJ2-7 | TRBV10-2 | -
TGTGCCAGCAGCTGGCGGGACAGGGGCGGCTACACCTTC | CASSWRDRGGYTF | TRBD1 | TRBJ1-2 | TRBV7-2 | -
TGTGCCAGCAGCGGAGGGACTAAGAATGAAAAACTGTTTTTT | CASSGGTKNEKLFF | - | TRBJ1-4 | TRBV3-1/TRBV3-2 | once
TGCAGCGTTGGACGGGGAGGAACTGAAGCTTTCTTT | CSVGRGGTEAFF | - | TRBJ1-1 | TRBV29-1 | -
TGCAGTGCTAGTCCTGCAACAACCTACAATGAGCAGTTCTTC | CSASPATTYNEQFF | - | TRBJ2-1 | TRBV20-1 | -
TGTGCCAGCAGCTCCGGGACAGTCAACACCGGGGAGCTGTTTTTT | CASSSGTVNTGELFF | TRBD1 | TRBJ2-2 | TRBV5-8 | -
TGCGCCAGCAGTGAACGAGGGACAGGGGTAGTAAATACGCAGTATTTT | CASSERGTGVVNTQYF | TRBD1 | TRBJ2-3 | TRBV10-2 | -
TGTGCCAGCAGCGCCGGAGGAGCGCGTCAGTTCTTC | CASSAGGARQFF | - | TRBJ2-1 | TRBV9 | -
TGTGCCAGCAAGGACAGTTCAGCACCCCTCCACTTT | CASKDSSAPLHF | - | TRBJ1-6 | TRBV6-5 | -
TGTGCCTGCACCGGGACTAGCGTTACGCGACGCCGGCCTGAGCAGTTCTTC | CACTGTSVTRRRPEQFF | TRBD2 | TRBJ2-1 | TRBV30 | -
TGTGCCACCAGTAAGTCCAGGTACGATAGCAATCAGCCCCAGCATTTT | CATSKSRYDSNQPQHF | - | TRBJ1-5 | TRBV15 | few
TGTGCCAGCAGTCCCGGGACTATTTCAGGGAGCCAAGAGACCCAGTACTTC | CASSPGTISGSQETQYF | TRBD2 | TRBJ2-5 | TRBV6-6 | few
TGTGCCAGCAGTTACGATCCAGGGAGGAATTCACCCCTCCACTTT | CASSYDPGRNSPLHF | - | TRBJ1-6 | TRBV6-5 | -
TGCGCCAGCAGCTTAGGAGGGCCGATGGCCGGGGAGCTGTTTTTT | CASSLGGPMAGELFF | - | TRBJ2-2 | TRBV5-1 | -
TGTGCCAGCAGCCAAGATCGACTGCGGGGCCCTGAGGGTGAAAAACTGTTTTTT | CASSQDRLRGPEGEKLFF | - | TRBJ1-4 | TRBV4-2 | -